Each of the 27 T cell receptor beta chains below was sequenced from the same sample in a study of shared clonotypes between healthy human individuals. The protocol was immunoSEQ multiplex PCR, while the TCRdb copy is restricted to in-frame clones and leaves out a portion. The sample consists of fewer than 1.8 million clones, about 98.5% of them appearing once. Sequencing used naive CD4+ T cells sorted from blood. The subset: CD45RA+ positively selected. Receptors originate from a man aged 25 to 45 in good health.

The chain carries TRBV29-1 and TRBJ1-1; D is perhaps TRBD1 (5 bases). The germline V gene encodes CDR1 SQVTM and CDR2 ANQGSEA. V lost 4 bases and J lost 0, with 12 bases in between. The CDR3 loop spans 14 amino acids. In nucleotides, the CDR3 is TGCAGCGTTGGTAGGGGCGCCCTGAACACTGAAGCTTTCTTT. It yields the protein CSVGRGALNTEAFF.

Concerning this clone: Different DNA sequences within this sample yield the same CDR3. The chain recombines TRBV7-8 with TRBJ1-5; TRBD1 agrees at 7 bases. With V trimmed by 4 bases and J by 4 bases, 1 base remained unmatched. CDR1 and CDR2 from the germline V gene are SGHVS and FQNEAQ. CDR3 length: 13 amino acids. The CDR3 region is CASSSDRNQPQHF. The DNA of the CDR3 is TGTGCCAGCAGCTCGGACAGGAATCAGCCCCAGCATTTT.

The chain is built from TRBV30 and TRBJ2-1; 7 bases are shared with TRBD2. Germline CDR1 and CDR2: GTSNPN and SVGIG (reference sequence). The V and J ends lost 0 bases and 7 bases, in that order; junction bases with no gene match: 12. CDR3 length: 16 residues. The CDR3 is CAWSVLSGGLRNEQFF. CDR3 nucleotide sequence: TGTGCCTGGAGTGTACTGTCGGGAGGTCTGAGGAATGAGCAGTTCTTC.

This chain connects TRBV18 to TRBJ2-7; tentative D call: TRBD2 (6 bases). The CDR3 extends over 13 amino acids. Trimming pared 3 bases from V and 3 bases from J, leaving 9 bases between. Germline assignment: CDR1 KGHSH and CDR2 LQKENI. CDR3 sequence: CASSPRGIYEQYF. DNA for the CDR3: TGTGCCAGCTCACCCCGGGGGATCTACGAGCAGTACTTC.

V and J are TRBV7-3 and TRBJ2-7, with 7 bases fitting TRBD1. The CDR3 consists of 13 residues. CDR1 and CDR2 from the germline V gene are SGHTA and FQGTGA. Germline trimming cut 0 bases from V and 6 bases from J; bases unmatched to any gene: 2. As DNA, the CDR3 is TGTGCCAGCAGCTTAACGGGACAGTCCGAGCAGTACTTC. It encodes CASSLTGQSEQYF.

This chain uses TRBV18 with TRBJ2-7, with 9 bases fitting TRBD2. Germline lookup yields CDR1 KGHSH and CDR2 LQKENI. V gave up 0 bases and J gave up 2 bases; unmatched junction bases: 2. The CDR3 totals 15 residues. In DNA form, the CDR3 reads TGTGCCAGCTCACCACCGCGGGGGGGACCCTACGAGCAGTACTTC. This gives the protein CASSPPRGGPYEQYF.

V usage is TRBV2 and J usage is TRBJ1-4; no definite D call. The V and J ends lost 2 bases and 10 bases respectively, with 14 bases between them. This CDR3 spans 14 amino acids. Germline-derived CDR1 and CDR2 are SNHLY and FYNNEI. As DNA, the CDR3 is TGTGCCAGCAGTGAAAGTGGTTTCGGCAGAAAACTGTTTTTT. Protein sequence: CASSESGFGRKLFF.

This rearrangement joins TRBV5-5 to TRBJ2-4; D might be TRBD1 (5 bases). The CDR3 runs 20 residues. Germline CDR1 and CDR2: SGHKS and YYEKEE (reference sequence). The germline V and J ends were trimmed by 1 base and 0 bases, with 23 bases remaining between them. As DNA, the CDR3 is TGTGCCAGCAGCTTGCTCGGACACCAAGTTCCATTTCTAGCCAAAAACATTCAGTACTTC. It translates to CASSLLGHQVPFLAKNIQYF.

This chain uses TRBV5-1 with TRBJ2-1, with no clear D. The CDR3 runs to 13 residues. The V gene's germline CDR1 is SGHRS and CDR2 YFSETQ. Between the trimmed V and J ends, which lost 7 bases and 0 bases, there was a span of 8 bases. The CDR3 protein is CASGLYSYNEQFF. CDR3 in DNA: TGCGCCAGCGGTCTCTACTCCTACAATGAGCAGTTCTTC.

The chain recombines TRBV5-1 with TRBJ1-5, with unresolved D. The length of the CDR3 is 14 residues. The V gene's germline CDR1 is SGHRS and CDR2 YFSETQ. Trimming took 4 bases from V and 2 from J, leaving 10 bases between them. The CDR3 sequence: CASSPTMGNQPQHF. In DNA, the CDR3 is TGCGCCAGCAGCCCTACTATGGGCAATCAGCCCCAGCATTTT.

The chain couples TRBV6-1 to TRBJ1-5; D uncertain. The germline V gene has CDR1 MNHNS and CDR2 SASEGT. V was pared by 5 bases and J by 6 bases, with 17 bases between. CDR3 size: 15 residues. CDR3 amino acids: CASSSRTGYPQPQHF. Written as DNA, the CDR3 is TGTGCCAGCAGTTCCCGAACGGGGTACCCTCAGCCCCAGCATTTT.

The rearrangement uses TRBV28 and TRBJ2-1; 8 nucleotides align to TRBD1. V was clipped by 5 bases and J by 3 bases; unmatched bases: 15. This CDR3 contains 18 residues. Per germline, CDR1 MDHEN and CDR2 SYDVKM. For the CDR3, the DNA is TGTGCCAGCAGTCCCCTCTCGGCTAGCGACAGGGGCTACAATGAGCAGTTCTTC. This translates into CASSPLSASDRGYNEQFF.

This rearrangement joins TRBV9 to TRBJ2-3; 14 bases line up with TRBD2. CDR3 size: 17 residues. Germline trimming cut 4 bases from V and 2 bases from J; bases unmatched to any gene: 6. Germline lookup yields CDR1 SGDLS and CDR2 YYNGEE. In DNA form, the CDR3 reads TGTGCCAGCAGCTCGCGACTAGCGGGAGGGATCACAGATACGCAGTATTTT. It specifies CASSSRLAGGITDTQYF.

This rearrangement joins TRBV7-9 to TRBJ2-2, with D maybe TRBD1 (6 bases). V lost 1 base and J lost 12, with 21 bases in between. There are 16 residues in the CDR3. Per germline, CDR1 SEHNR and CDR2 FQNEAQ (reference sequence). CDR3 protein: CASSLVPSLGQGQLFF. The CDR3, as DNA: TGTGCCAGCAGCTTAGTCCCCAGCCTGGGGCAGGGGCAGCTGTTTTTT.

V is TRBV4-1 and J is TRBJ1-5; D is unclear. V was pared by 0 bases and J by 0 bases, with 6 bases between. Looked up from germline, CDR1 is MGHRA and CDR2 is YSYEKL. The CDR3 spans 15 residues. CDR3 coding DNA: TGCGCCAGCAGCCAAGAGGGCCATAGCAATCAGCCCCAGCATTTT. Translating it yields CASSQEGHSNQPQHF.

The chain joins TRBV28 to TRBJ2-3, with TRBD2 as a possible D gene (6 bases). The germline gives CDR1 MDHEN, CDR2 SYDVKM. V gave up 5 bases and J gave up 3 bases, with 12 bases separating them. CDR3 length: 14 amino acids. The CDR3 nucleotides read TGTGCCAGCAGTAGGGCAGGGACTACAGATACGCAGTATTTT. Encoded protein: CASSRAGTTDTQYF.

The chain carries TRBV7-2 and TRBJ2-1, with 9 nucleotides matching TRBD2. The CDR3 is 16 residues long. Per the germline V gene, CDR1 is SGHTA and CDR2 is FQGNSA. The V segment lost 3 bases and the J segment 8 bases; nucleotides outside the gene matches: 11. The CDR3 loop reads CASSFEPSGKGYEQFF. CDR3 sequence (DNA): TGTGCCAGCAGCTTCGAACCTAGCGGGAAGGGCTATGAGCAGTTCTTC. The full variable domain, in which reference TRBV7-2 and TRBJ2-1 provide the parts outside the CDR3, is GAGVSQSPSNKVTEKGKDVELRCDPISGHTALYWYRQSLGQGLEFLIYFQGNSAPDKSGLPSDRFSAERTGGSVSTLTIQRTQQEDSAVYLCASSFEPSGKGYEQFFGPGTRLTVL.

This rearrangement joins TRBV28 to TRBJ2-2, with D perhaps being TRBD1 or TRBD2 (8 bases each). V was pared by 5 bases and J by 0 bases, with 13 bases between. The CDR3 is 16 amino acids. Germline V CDR1 and CDR2: MDHEN, SYDVKM. CDR3 sequence: CASSDRGLANTGELFF. The DNA for the CDR3 is TGTGCCAGCAGTGACAGGGGACTAGCGAACACCGGGGAGCTGTTTTTT.

This chain joins TRBV9 and TRBJ1-4, with D unresolved. Germline-derived CDR1 and CDR2 are SGDLS and YYNGEE. Trimming pared 4 bases from V and 6 bases from J, leaving 22 bases between. The CDR3 contains 17 residues. CDR3 sequence: CASSPTSNTGLHEKLFF. The DNA of the CDR3 is TGTGCCAGCAGCCCCACTTCGAACACGGGGTTGCATGAAAAACTGTTTTTT. The full variable domain, its missing parts supplied by reference TRBV9 and TRBJ1-4, is DSGVTQTPKHLITATGQRVTLRCSPRSGDLSVYWYQQSLDQGLQFLIQYYNGEERAKGNILERFSAQQFPDLHSELNLSSLELGDSALYFCASSPTSNTGLHEKLFFGSGTQLSVL.

The chain is built from TRBV9 and TRBJ1-1; possibly TRBD1 for D (5 bases). Trimming cost V 4 bases and J 3 bases, with 16 bases left between them. The germline gives CDR1 SGDLS, CDR2 YYNGEE. The CDR3 spans 15 residues. CDR3 in amino acids: CASSPRGQGDTEAFF. The CDR3 region has the DNA TGTGCCAGCAGCCCGAGAGGGCAGGGTGACACTGAAGCTTTCTTT.

The rearrangement uses TRBV11-1 and TRBJ1-2, with TRBD1 identical over 9 bases. Germline CDR1 and CDR2: SGHAT and FQDESV (reference sequence). V lost 4 bases, J lost 4 bases, and 7 bases stayed unmatched. This CDR3 is 15 amino acids long. The CDR3 region is CASSSPGQGLYGYTF. The CDR3 DNA follows: TGTGCCAGCAGCTCCCCGGGACAGGGACTCTATGGCTACACCTTC.

A remark on this clone: The same CDR3 can be traced to other DNA sequences in this sample. V usage is TRBV18 and J usage is TRBJ1-1, with 7 positions matching TRBD1. Germline-derived CDR1 and CDR2 are KGHSH and LQKENI. Trimming cost V 4 bases and J 1 base; bases outside gene matches: 3. The CDR3 consists of 14 residues. CDR3 sequence reads: CASSLQGENTEAFF. The CDR3 coding sequence is TGTGCCAGCTCACTCCAGGGGGAGAACACTGAAGCTTTCTTT.

The genes are TRBV11-2 and TRBJ2-7; perhaps TRBD1 as D (5 bases). Germline-derived CDR1 and CDR2 are SGHAT and FQNNGV. V lost 5 bases and J 12 bases, leaving 14 bases between the germline ends. The CDR3 has 11 amino acids. CDR3 coding DNA: TGTGCCAGCAGCGGTCAAGGGGAAGGGTACTTC. This codes for CASSGQGEGYF. Looking up the rest from reference TRBV11-2 and TRBJ2-7 gives the full variable domain: EAGVAQSPRYKIIEKRQSVAFWCNPISGHATLYWYQQILGQGPKLLIQFQNNGVVDDSQLPKDRFSAERLKGVDSTLKIQPAKLEDSAVYLCASSGQGEGYFGPGTRLTVT.

The chain employs TRBV2 and TRBJ2-7; 7 positions agree with TRBD2. This CDR3 spans 19 amino acids. In germline, CDR1 is SNHLY, CDR2 FYNNEI. V shed 4 bases, J shed 0 bases, and the junction held 18 bases outside the gene matches. The CDR3 DNA reads TGTGCCAGCAGTGGGGGGGGTAGGACTACCCGTCAGTTCTCCTACGAGCAGTACTTC. This sequence encodes CASSGGGRTTRQFSYEQYF.

Worth noting for this clone: The same CDR3 is also encoded by other DNA sequences in this sample. CDR3 sequence (DNA): TGTGCCAGCAGCTTAGCATCGGGGTCCTACGAGCAGTACTTC. Protein sequence: CASSLASGSYEQYF. The chain has TRBV7-2 and TRBJ2-7; a possible D gene is TRBD2 (5 bases). From germline, CDR1 is SGHTA and CDR2 FQGNSA. Trimming left V 0 bases short and J 1 base short, with 7 bases between. The CDR3 runs 14 residues.

This chain joins TRBV5-5 and TRBJ2-7; D is unclear. Germline V gene sequence: CDR1 SGHKS, CDR2 YYEKEE (reference sequence). V lost 2 bases to trimming and J lost 2 bases, with 11 bases between them. The CDR3 spans 14 residues. For the CDR3, the DNA is TGTGCCAGCAGCTTCTCTTTGGGCCCCTACGAGCAGTACTTC. As protein: CASSFSLGPYEQYF.

This clone was counted a single time. The V call is TRBV28, the J call TRBJ2-2, with 7 positions matching TRBD1. V gave up 2 bases and J gave up 0 bases; unmatched junction bases: 3. The CDR3 spans 16 residues. The germline CDR1 and CDR2 sequences are MDHEN and SYDVKM. The CDR3 bases are TGTGCCAGCAGTTTAATCACAGGGGCGAACACCGGGGAGCTGTTTTTT. It specifies CASSLITGANTGELFF.